The source of this T cell receptor (beta chain) is a study of blood T cell repertoires in COVID-19. Across the whole study: T cells, B-cell-depleted T cells, or PBMCs provided the cDNA or gDNA that served as material.

Germline loops: CDR1 SNHLY, CDR2 FYNNEI. The CDR3 has 16 amino acids. V shed 3 bases and J shed 0 bases, with 9 bases lying between them. Sequenced by immunoSEQ multiplex PCR; TCRdb stores in-frame clones only, minus some. The repertoire consists of some 380,000 clones, with roughly 88% occurring once and the leading ten covering around 2%. The V gene is TRBV2, the J gene TRBJ1-6, with no clear D. This TCR came from a woman in her forties with acute COVID-19. The sequencing sample was made of PBMCs or T cells enriched from blood (not recorded which). The CDR3 nucleotides are TGTGCCAGCAGTGAGACTCAGAGCTCCTATAATTCACCCCTCCACTTT. This gives the protein CASSETQSSYNSPLHF.